This TCR beta chain comes out of a study of shared clonotypes between healthy human individuals. Study overall: For every donor, three CD4 naive, three CD4 memory, two CD8 naive and one CD8 memory plates were used. Points from the study as a whole: When naive CD4 clonotypes were compared across a handful of donors, about 4.8% were shared. Memory subsets generally showed smaller estimated richness than naive subsets did.

CDR3 size: 14 residues. Per the germline V gene, CDR1 is LNHDA and CDR2 is SQIVND (reference sequence). The J segment lost 4 bases and the V segment lost 5 bases, leaving 8 bases of the junction unmatched. CD8 cells classed as naive were CD45RO-negative and positively selected for CCR7, excluding terminally differentiated effector memory CD45RA+ cells. There were no recent acute infections or vaccinations among the donors, who were healthy HIV-negative adults. Generated by immunoSEQ multiplex PCR, the TCRdb table keeps only in-frame clones and is missing some. This table has a few million clones, 93% appearing once. On this clone: Its cognate antigen is unknown.

The TCR sequence derives from a man younger than 30 in good health. Some clones in this sample may be carry-over from other donors' samples. The gene calls are TRBV19 and TRBJ2-7; TRBD2 agrees at 7 bases. The sample consisted of naive CD8+ T cells from PBMCs. The CDR3 loop is CASSAGVPAYEQYF. CDR3 DNA: TGTGCCAGTAGTGCGGGAGTTCCCGCTTACGAGCAGTACTTC.